This TCR beta chain was identified in a study of technical replicates of blood from several donors. Generated by immunoSEQ multiplex PCR, the TCRdb table keeps only in-frame clones and is missing some. The sample yields some 84,000 clones, 90% to 95% seen once. The CDR3 has 14 residues. V trimming: 5 bases; J trimming: 1 base; junction bases outside the gene matches: 5. CDR1 is LNHDA and CDR2 is SQIVND in the germline V gene (reference sequence). Sample: T cells isolated from PBMCs. The clonotype comes from a human donor in good health. The chain employs TRBV19 and TRBJ2-7, with 7 bases lining up with TRBD1. DNA for the CDR3: TGTGCCAGTAGTTGGGCAGGGGGATCCTACGAGCAGTACTTC. This sequence encodes CASSWAGGSYEQYF.